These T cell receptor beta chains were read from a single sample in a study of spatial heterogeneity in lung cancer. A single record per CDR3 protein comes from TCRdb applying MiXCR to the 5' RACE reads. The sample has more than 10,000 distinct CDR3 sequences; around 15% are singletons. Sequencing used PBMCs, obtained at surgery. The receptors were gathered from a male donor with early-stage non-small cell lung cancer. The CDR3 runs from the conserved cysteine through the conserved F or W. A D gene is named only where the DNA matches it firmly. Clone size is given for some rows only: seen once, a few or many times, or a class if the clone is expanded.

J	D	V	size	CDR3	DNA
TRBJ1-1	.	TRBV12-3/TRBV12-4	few	CASSLAVTEAFF	TGTGCCAGCAGTTTAGCGGTCACTGAAGCTTTCTTT
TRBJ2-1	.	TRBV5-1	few	CASSLGQPDTYNEQFF	TGCGCCAGCAGCTTGGGACAGCCCGATACCTACAATGAGCAGTTCTTC
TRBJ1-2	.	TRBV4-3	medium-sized	CASSQVRQAEVYGYTF	TGCGCCAGCAGCCAAGTTCGCCAGGCGGAGGTTTATGGCTACACCTTC
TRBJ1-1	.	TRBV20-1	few	CSAMNTEAFF	TGCAGTGCTATGAACACTGAAGCTTTCTTT
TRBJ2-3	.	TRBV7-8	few	CASSFGLGDTQYF	TGTGCCAGCAGCTTCGGTTTAGGAGATACGCAGTATTTT
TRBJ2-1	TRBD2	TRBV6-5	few	CASSPAGGIEQFF	TGTGCCAGCAGTCCCGCGGGGGGGATTGAGCAGTTCTTC
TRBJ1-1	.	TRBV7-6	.	CASSPASQNTEAFF	TGTGCCAGCAGCCCGGCGTCCCAGAACACTGAAGCTTTCTTT
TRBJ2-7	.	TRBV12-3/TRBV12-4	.	CASSLGGLSSYEQYF	TGTGCCAGCAGTTTAGGAGGGCTGAGCTCCTACGAGCAGTACTTC
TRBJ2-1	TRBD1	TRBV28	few	CASCVGTALHEQFF	TGTGCCAGCTGTGTTGGGACAGCTCTTCATGAGCAGTTCTTC
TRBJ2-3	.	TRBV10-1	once	CASSETSVTDTQYF	TGCGCCAGCAGTGAGACAAGCGTCACAGATACGCAGTATTTT
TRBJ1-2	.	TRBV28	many	CASSWTVGGGYTF	TGTGCCAGCAGTTGGACGGTCGGTGGTGGCTACACCTTC
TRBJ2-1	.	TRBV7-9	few	CASQTDNEQFF	TGTGCCAGCCAGACAGACAATGAGCAGTTCTTC
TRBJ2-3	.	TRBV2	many	CASIRYGDLSTDTQYF	TGTGCCAGCATTCGATACGGGGACCTCTCCACAGATACGCAGTATTTT
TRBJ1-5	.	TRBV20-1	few	CSARQDENQPQHF	TGCAGTGCTAGACAGGACGAAAATCAGCCCCAGCATTTT
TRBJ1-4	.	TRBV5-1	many	CASSPEAQTNEKLFF	TGCGCCAGCAGTCCAGAGGCGCAAACTAATGAAAAACTGTTTTTT
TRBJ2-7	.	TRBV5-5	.	CASSVGTYYEQYF	TGTGCCAGCAGCGTCGGGACATACTACGAGCAGTACTTC
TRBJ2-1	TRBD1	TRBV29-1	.	CSVAGQMIIEQFF	TGCAGCGTTGCGGGACAGATGATAATTGAGCAGTTCTTC
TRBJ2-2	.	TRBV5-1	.	CASSTVFTGELFF	TGCGCCAGCAGCACGGTTTTCACCGGGGAGCTGTTTTTT
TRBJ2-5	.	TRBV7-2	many	CASSLQETQYF	TGTGCCAGCAGCTTACAGGAGACCCAGTACTTC
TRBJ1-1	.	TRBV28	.	CASSLPPGGRVEAFF	TGTGCCAGCAGTTTACCCCCGGGAGGTAGGGTTGAAGCTTTCTTT
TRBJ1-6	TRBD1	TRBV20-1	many	CSALTGAHNSPLHF	TGCAGTGCTCTAACAGGGGCGCATAATTCACCCCTCCACTTT
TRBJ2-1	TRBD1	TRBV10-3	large	CATNSRDRGRRNEQFF	TGTGCCACTAACTCAAGGGACAGGGGGCGTAGGAATGAGCAGTTCTTC
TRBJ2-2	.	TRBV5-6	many	CASSLARGTYPGELFF	TGTGCCAGCAGCCTTGCTAGGGGGACTTACCCCGGGGAGCTGTTTTTT
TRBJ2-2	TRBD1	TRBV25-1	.	CASTGTGVPGELFF	TGTGCCAGCACCGGGACAGGGGTACCCGGGGAGCTGTTTTTT
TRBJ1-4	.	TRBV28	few	CASSSRDTGTAEKLFF	TGTGCCAGCAGTTCCCGGGACACCGGAACCGCTGAAAAACTGTTTTTT
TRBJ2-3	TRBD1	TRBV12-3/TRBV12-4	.	CASSTGTGWTDTQYF	TGTGCCAGCAGCACCGGGACAGGGTGGACAGATACGCAGTATTTT